One and the same sample provided the 32 T cell receptor beta chains below, sequenced in a study of radiotherapy plus CTLA-4 blockade in lung cancer. Generated by immunoSEQ multiplex PCR, the TCRdb table keeps only in-frame clones and is missing some. The sample carries 50,000 to 70,000 clones, roughly 79% recorded once. The sequencing here drew on peripheral blood, taken from a patient treated with radiotherapy plus ipilimumab. Receptors were obtained from a human donor with non-small cell lung cancer whose response to radiotherapy plus ipilimumab could not be evaluated.

The chain couples TRBV21-1 to TRBJ2-7; the table gives TRBD1 as D, unverified against the DNA. TRBV21-1 counts as a pseudogene. The CDR3 totals 13 residues. CDR3 nucleotides: TGTGCCAGCAGCAAAGGGACAACCTACGAGCAGTACTTC. Its translation: CASSKGTTYEQYF.

Notes on this clone: Different DNA sequences within this sample yield the same CDR3. The V and J genes are TRBV9 and TRBJ2-3, with 8 bases that match TRBD2. With 2 bases clipped from V and 3 bases from J, the junction kept 5 bases outside the gene matches. Germline assignment: CDR1 SGDLS and CDR2 YYNGEE. This CDR3 has 15 amino acids. This CDR3 is CASSVYGRGTDTQYF. CDR3 in DNA: TGTGCCAGCAGCGTCTACGGGAGGGGGACAGATACGCAGTATTTT.

This chain links TRBV6-1 with TRBJ2-7, with unresolved D. The CDR3 totals 15 residues. Deletions cut 4 bases from V and 0 bases from J, with 13 bases between. The germline V gene has CDR1 MNHNS and CDR2 SASEGT. The CDR3 DNA sequence: TGTGCCAGCAGTGCCAACCTAGTAGCCTCCTACGAGCAGTACTTC. Translation: CASSANLVASYEQYF.

The chain carries TRBV10-1 and TRBJ2-6; a weak D match, TRBD2 (6 bases). This CDR3 contains 16 residues. CDR1 is WNHNN, CDR2 SYGVQD, per germline (reference sequence). V lost 9 bases to trimming and J lost 0 bases, with 15 bases between them. This chain's CDR3 is CARLTGTFSGANVLTF. CDR3 nucleotides: TGCGCCAGACTGACCGGGACTTTCTCTGGGGCCAACGTCCTGACTTTC.

This CDR3 reads CASSEGGNIPETQYF. CDR3 DNA sequence: TGTGCCAGCAGTGAGGGGGGAAATATCCCAGAGACCCAGTACTTC. The chain combines TRBV6-1 with TRBJ2-5, with D maybe TRBD2 (6 bases). The germline V gene has CDR1 MNHNS and CDR2 SASEGT. CDR3 length equals 15 residues. V gave up 3 bases and J gave up 4 bases, with 15 bases separating them.

This chain links TRBV9 with TRBJ2-4; TRBD2 aligns across 7 bases. V gave up 0 bases and J gave up 4 bases; unmatched junction bases: 7. This CDR3 is built from 16 residues. Germline CDR1 and CDR2: SGDLS and YYNGEE. CDR3 nucleotides: TGTGCCAGCAGCGTAGATGAAGGGGAGGGGAAAAACATTCAGTACTTC. Protein sequence: CASSVDEGEGKNIQYF.

This clone was picked up one time. The genes are TRBV18 and TRBJ1-4; 7 bases are shared with TRBD1. The CDR3 sequence is 15 residues long. The V segment lost 0 bases and the J segment 8 bases; nucleotides outside the gene matches: 6. Germline values: CDR1 KGHSH, CDR2 LQKENI. The CDR3 reads CASSPPTGQGEKLFF. The CDR3, as DNA: TGTGCCAGCTCACCACCGACAGGGCAAGGCGAAAAACTGTTTTTT.

This clone was counted a single time. V gene TRBV10-2 combines with J gene TRBJ2-7; tentative D call: TRBD1 (6 bases). In germline, CDR1 is WSHSY, CDR2 SAAADI. The V end lost 0 bases, the J end lost 2 bases, and 11 bases lay between the germline ends. This CDR3 has 15 amino acids. This chain's CDR3 is CASSESGRGTYEQYF. In DNA, the CDR3 is TGCGCCAGCAGTGAGTCTGGCAGGGGAACCTACGAGCAGTACTTC.

The J gene is TRBJ2-5, the V gene TRBV7-2; 9 bases map to TRBD2. V was clipped by 1 base and J by 0 bases; unmatched bases: 9. The CDR3 totals 18 residues. Germline CDR1 SGHTA, CDR2 FQGNSA. The CDR3 DNA reads TGTGCCAGCAGCTTAGTTGCTAAGCGGGGGGCTTACCAAGAGACCCAGTACTTC. Translation gives CASSLVAKRGAYQETQYF.

This clone was counted only a few times. This sequence joins TRBV27 and TRBJ1-5, with TRBD1 identical over 10 bases. This CDR3 has 16 residues. Germline V gene data show CDR1 as MNHEY and CDR2 as SMNVEV (reference sequence). The J segment lost 0 bases and the V segment lost 7 bases, leaving 6 bases of the junction unmatched. The CDR3, as DNA: TGTGCCAGCAAGGGACAGGGGTTCTATAGCAATCAGCCCCAGCATTTT. This translates into CASKGQGFYSNQPQHF.

The chain links TRBV19 to TRBJ1-1; 8 bases map to TRBD1. After removal of 6 bases from V and 0 bases from J, the junction contained 3 bases not matched to a gene. This CDR3 has 14 amino acids. Looked up from germline, CDR1 is LNHDA and CDR2 is SQIVND (reference sequence). Here the CDR3 reads CASSRDRMNTEAFF. The CDR3 DNA reads as TGTGCCAGTAGCCGGGACAGGATGAACACTGAAGCTTTCTTT.

CDR3 bases: TGCGCCAGCAGCCAGGCGGGACAGGGGAACAATCCTAATGAAAAACTGTTTTTT. Amino acid sequence: CASSQAGQGNNPNEKLFF. V and J are TRBV4-3 and TRBJ1-4; 10 nucleotides agree with TRBD1. CDR1 is LGHNA and CDR2 is YSLEER in the germline V gene. The CDR3 loop spans 18 amino acids. The trim removed 3 bases at V and 3 bases at J, leaving 10 bases unmatched.

This clone was counted only a few times. The chain recombines TRBV28 with TRBJ2-7, with 16 bases identical to TRBD2. Germline CDR1 reads MDHEN; CDR2 reads SYDVKM. This CDR3 is 18 amino acids long. V lost 5 bases to trimming and J lost 1 base; unmatched junction nucleotides: 8. As DNA, the CDR3 is TGTGCCAGCAGTCCCCCGGGACTAGCGGGAGGGCCGTCCTACGAGCAGTACTTC. Its translation: CASSPPGLAGGPSYEQYF.

The chain employs TRBV21-1 and TRBJ2-3; the table's D call, TRBD1, was not checked against the DNA. TRBV21-1 is annotated as a pseudogene. The length of the CDR3 is 17 residues. The CDR3 DNA reads TGTGCCAGCATTTTCAGGGGCACCGTAACTAGCACAGATACGCAGTATTTT. Amino acid sequence: CASIFRGTVTSTDTQYF.

The table lists this clone with a count of one. This sequence joins TRBV7-2 and TRBJ2-1; weak D call: TRBD2 (6 bases). The CDR3 loop spans 15 amino acids. CDR1 is SGHTA, CDR2 FQGNSA, per germline. V lost 5 bases and J 4 bases, leaving 15 bases between the germline ends. CDR3 amino acids: CASSRREVGYNEQFF. DNA for the CDR3: TGTGCCAGCAGCCGCAGGGAGGTGGGGTACAATGAGCAGTTCTTC.

The chain recombines TRBV9 with TRBJ1-2; D possibly corresponds to TRBD1 (5 bases). V was trimmed by 4 bases and J by 4 bases, leaving 8 bases between them. Germline CDR1 is SGDLS and CDR2 is YYNGEE. The CDR3 has 12 residues. CDR3 DNA: TGTGCCAGCAGCCCGGGACTCTATGGCTACACCTTC. This gives the protein CASSPGLYGYTF.

The chain recombines TRBV5-1 with TRBJ2-2; 13 nucleotides align to TRBD2. Germline loops: CDR1 SGHRS, CDR2 YFSETQ. With 4 bases clipped from V and 7 bases from J, the junction kept 13 bases outside the gene matches. The CDR3 sequence is 18 residues long. CDR3 in DNA: TGCGCCAGCAGCGGCCCGGCTGGACTAGCGGGGGCGGTCGGGGAGCTGTTTTTT. It codes for CASSGPAGLAGAVGELFF.

The chain has TRBV7-9 and TRBJ2-1; TRBD1 is a possible D gene (6 bases). From germline, CDR1 is SEHNR and CDR2 FQNEAQ (reference sequence). The CDR3 loop spans 16 amino acids. Deletions cut 4 bases from V and 5 bases from J, with 18 bases between. In DNA form, the CDR3 reads TGTGCCAGCAGCTCCGCCCCGGGACAAATCAACAATGAGCAGTTCTTC. This translates into CASSSAPGQINNEQFF.

This clone has more than one count but fewer than ten. V usage is TRBV5-4 and J usage is TRBJ2-2; 10 nucleotides line up with TRBD2. There are 17 residues in the CDR3. The V gene's germline CDR1 is SGHNT and CDR2 YYREEE (reference sequence). V gave up 4 bases and J gave up 6 bases; unmatched junction bases: 12. The CDR3 region has the DNA TGTGCCAGCAGCCCGAGGAGCGGGAGGGCCGTTGCCGGGGAGCTGTTTTTT. The encoded protein is CASSPRSGRAVAGELFF.

The rearrangement links TRBV7-2 to TRBJ2-1, with TRBD2 matching 10 bases. Germline lookup yields CDR1 SGHTA and CDR2 FQGNSA. CDR3 length: 18 amino acids. The junction had 7 bases not matched to a gene; V was cut back by 1 base and J by 1 base. The CDR3 is CASSLGGVAGGSYNEQFF. CDR3 coding DNA: TGTGCCAGCAGCTTAGGCGGGGTAGCGGGAGGTTCCTACAATGAGCAGTTCTTC.

The chain is built from TRBV27 and TRBJ2-1; D not resolved. The CDR3 is made up of 12 amino acids. Germline assignment: CDR1 MNHEY and CDR2 SMNVEV (reference sequence). V dropped 4 bases and J dropped 3 bases, with 4 bases sitting between them. The CDR3 DNA sequence: TGTGCCAGCAGTTACGGCTACAATGAGCAGTTCTTC. Amino acids: CASSYGYNEQFF.

This chain uses TRBV5-1 with TRBJ2-7; D not certain. This CDR3 spans 13 amino acids. CDR1 SGHRS and CDR2 YFSETQ come from the germline V gene. Deletions cut 3 bases from V and 6 bases from J, with 13 bases between. The CDR3 loop reads CASSSSQVSEQYF. The CDR3 region has the DNA TGCGCCAGCAGCTCATCCCAGGTCTCCGAGCAGTACTTC.

The genes are TRBV18 and TRBJ1-3; D is uncertain. Trimming cost V 2 bases and J 2 bases, with 16 bases left between them. The germline gives CDR1 KGHSH, CDR2 LQKENI. This CDR3 comprises 17 residues. The DNA for the CDR3 is TGTGCCAGCTCACCAGTTATACCCCGGGAGACTGGAAACACCATATATTTT. It specifies CASSPVIPRETGNTIYF.

This chain joins TRBV27 and TRBJ2-5, with a possible D match to TRBD2 (6 bases). The CDR3 runs to 13 residues. Trimming cost V 6 bases and J 2 bases, with 10 bases left between them. The germline V gene has CDR1 MNHEY and CDR2 SMNVEV (reference sequence). As DNA, the CDR3 is TGTGCCAGCAGGCGGGGTCAACAAGAGACCCAGTACTTC. Translated: CASRRGQQETQYF.

The V and J genes are TRBV30 and TRBJ2-1, with 10 bases that match TRBD2. The length of the CDR3 is 16 residues. J gave up 4 bases and V 1 base, and 7 bases lay outside the gene matches. Germline V gives CDR1 GTSNPN, CDR2 SVGIG (reference sequence). CDR3 coding DNA: TGTGCCTGGAGTGCCCCGGGACTAGCGTTTTACAATGAGCAGTTCTTC. Its translation is CAWSAPGLAFYNEQFF.

This chain uses TRBV5-1 with TRBJ1-1; D is uncertain. Germline V CDR1 and CDR2: SGHRS, YFSETQ. Trimming pared 2 bases from V and 1 base from J, leaving 12 bases between. The CDR3 contains 15 residues. The CDR3: CASSFRSAGNTEAFF. CDR3 sequence (DNA): TGCGCCAGCAGCTTCCGGTCTGCAGGGAACACTGAAGCTTTCTTT.

This clone is categorized as medium-sized. This sequence joins TRBV28 and TRBJ1-2; 9 bases line up with TRBD1. The length of the CDR3 is 14 residues. The germline gives CDR1 MDHEN, CDR2 SYDVKM. V shed 5 bases, J shed 6 bases, and the junction held 7 bases outside the gene matches. In DNA form, the CDR3 reads TGTGCCAGCAGTGTAACAGGGGGCTTACATGGCTACACCTTC. Translating it yields CASSVTGGLHGYTF.

The chain couples TRBV15 to TRBJ1-2; D is unresolved. The CDR3 is 12 amino acids. Looked up from germline, CDR1 is LNHNV and CDR2 is YYDKDF (reference sequence). Trimming left V 3 bases short and J 4 bases short, with 6 bases between. The CDR3 DNA sequence: TGTGCCACCAGCAGCGTTTCCTATGGCTACACCTTC. Its protein product is CATSSVSYGYTF.

This sequence joins TRBV5-1 and TRBJ2-3, with 7 nucleotides matching TRBD2. Germline V gene data show CDR1 as SGHRS and CDR2 as YFSETQ. With V trimmed by 4 bases and J by 6 bases, 14 bases remained unmatched. This CDR3 is built from 16 residues. CDR3 loop: CASSRQTSPVRDTQYF. DNA of the CDR3: TGCGCCAGCAGCCGCCAGACTAGCCCGGTTAGGGATACGCAGTATTTT. Looking up the rest from reference TRBV5-1 and TRBJ2-3 gives the full variable domain: KAGVTQTPRYLIKTRGQQVTLSCSPISGHRSVSWYQQTPGQGLQFLFEYFSETQRNKGNFPGRFSGRQFSNSRSEMNVSTLELGDSALYLCASSRQTSPVRDTQYFGPGTRLTVL.

V gene TRBV6-5 combines with J gene TRBJ1-1; D is ambiguous. The CDR3 covers 14 residues. V gave up 2 bases and J gave up 3 bases, with 10 bases separating them. Germline values: CDR1 MNHEY, CDR2 SVGAGI. Here the CDR3 reads CASSYGGSHTEAFF. The CDR3 DNA reads as TGTGCCAGCAGTTACGGAGGTTCTCACACTGAAGCTTTCTTT.

This clone was counted between two and nine times. The CDR3 DNA follows: TGTGCCAGCGGGGCGTACTTTGGTCCCTACGAGCAGTACTTC. Encoded protein: CASGAYFGPYEQYF. This sequence joins TRBV6-5 and TRBJ2-7; the D gene is possibly TRBD1 (5 bases). This CDR3 spans 14 amino acids. Germline values: CDR1 MNHEY, CDR2 SVGAGI. V lost 8 bases and J lost 2, with 16 bases in between.

This clone was counted a few times. V is TRBV5-1 and J is TRBJ2-7; TRBD2 matches at 7 bases. V lost 5 bases to trimming and J lost 6 bases; unmatched junction nucleotides: 17. This CDR3 region has 16 residues. Germline-derived CDR1 and CDR2 are SGHRS and YFSETQ. This CDR3 reads CASSRIGEAGASEQYF. The CDR3 DNA is TGCGCCAGCAGTCGAATTGGGGAGGCGGGAGCTAGCGAGCAGTACTTC.